Each of the 5 T cell receptor beta chains below was sequenced from the same sample in a study of T cells in Graves' hyperthyroidism and ophthalmopathy. Amplification of TCR beta CDR3 regions was performed using RNA transcripts as template. When the TCR CDR3 underwent first-round RT-PCR, the HTBI primer set was used. From the multiplex PCR reads, TCRdb called clonotypes with MiXCR, one entry per CDR3 protein. The table includes over 250,000 distinct CDR3 sequences, about 20% detected once. The source material was blood. Receptors originate from a man aged 25 to 45 with Graves' ophthalmopathy.

This clonotype occurred many times. The genes are TRBV5-1 and TRBJ2-1, with D perhaps TRBD1 or TRBD2 (5 bases each). Per germline, CDR1 SGHRS and CDR2 YFSETQ. The CDR3 length is 15 residues. The V end was cut by 4 bases, the J end by 6 bases, with 17 bases between. This chain's CDR3 is CASSQSGTKGNEQFF. The CDR3 bases are TGCGCCAGCAGCCAGTCCGGGACCAAAGGCAATGAGCAGTTCTTC.

This clonotype showed up just a few times. V gene TRBV15 combines with J gene TRBJ2-5, with D possibly matching TRBD1 (5 bases). Germline V gene sequence: CDR1 LNHNV, CDR2 YYDKDF (reference sequence). V lost 1 base to trimming and J lost 4 bases, with 16 bases between them. The length of the CDR3 is 16 residues. The CDR3 reads CATSRANWGSLETQYF. In DNA, the CDR3 is TGTGCCACCAGCAGAGCCAATTGGGGCTCGCTAGAGACCCAGTACTTC.

The chain uses TRBV19 and TRBJ2-1; 7 positions match TRBD2. Trimming removed 3 bases from V and 3 bases from J; junction bases left unmatched: 5. Germline-derived CDR1 and CDR2 are LNHDA and SQIVND (reference sequence). The CDR3 runs 15 residues. The CDR3, as DNA: TGTGCCAGTAGTATGGAGTCTAGCGGCTACAATGAGCAGTTCTTC. Its translation is CASSMESSGYNEQFF.

This clonotype was picked up a small number of times. J is TRBJ2-7 and V is TRBV29-1; possible D gene TRBD1, 6 bases. The V end lost 0 bases, the J end lost 5 bases, and 14 bases lay between the germline ends. The CDR3 length is 14 residues. Germline CDR1 is SQVTM and CDR2 is ANQGSEA. The CDR3 nucleotides read TGCAGCGTTGAAGATCCCCACAGGGAAGACGAGCAGTACTTC. Translation: CSVEDPHREDEQYF.

This clonotype was found a few times. This chain links TRBV5-6 with TRBJ1-1, with D possibly TRBD1 on 6 matching bases. CDR3 length equals 15 residues. Germline CDR1 and CDR2: SGHDT and YYEEEE. V was shortened by 0 bases and J by 4 bases, with 13 bases between the two germline ends. In nucleotides, the CDR3 is TGTGCCAGCAGCTTGGGGGGGGGGCTGGCCACTGAAGCTTTCTTT. Its protein is CASSLGGGLATEAFF.